Presented here are 20 T cell receptor beta chains from one specimen sequenced in a study of T cell clonality in common variable immunodeficiency. Study-level points and caveats: Common variable immunodeficiency TCR beta sequences reportedly had fewer deletions and N-nucleotide insertions.

These receptors lack a known antigen. Only in-frame clones appear in the TCRdb table, and some are missing; sequencing was by immunoSEQ multiplex PCR. This sample comprises about 33,000 clones, none seen once only. The specimen sequenced was peripheral blood mononuclear cells. These receptor sequences come from a human donor with common variable immunodeficiency.

Judged by abundance, this clone is large. Read sequence stops 3 residues before the CDR3 end, and the germline J gene provides the missing end. The rearrangement uses TRBV5-6 and TRBJ2-7; a possible D gene is TRBD2 (6 bases). Deletions cut 4 bases from V and 3 bases from J, with 17 bases between. From germline, CDR1 is SGHDT and CDR2 YYEEEE. The CDR3 contains 15 residues. The CDR3 DNA, read in part, is TGTGCCAGCAGCCCGCGGGGCAGGCGCGACTACGAG. Protein sequence: CASSPRGRRDYE. The whole CDR3 protein is CASSPRGRRDYEQYF.

This clone was observed many times. The CDR3 end lies 3 residues beyond the end of the read and is filled in from the germline J gene. This rearrangement joins TRBV7-8 to TRBJ2-7, with 12 bases matching TRBD1. Germline V gene data show CDR1 as SGHVS and CDR2 as FQNEAQ. V gave up 2 bases and J gave up 3 bases; unmatched junction bases: 8. The CDR3 has 17 amino acids. CDR3 sequence: CASSLWAGTGGFYEQYF. The CDR3 bases that were read are TGTGCCAGCAGCTTATGGGCCGGGACAGGGGGCTTCTACGAG.

This clone has ten or more counts. The CDR3 is cut off 3 residues early in the read; its end comes from the germline J gene. The V gene is TRBV4-2, the J gene TRBJ2-7; TRBD2 matches at 11 bases. V lost 4 bases to trimming and J lost 3 bases; unmatched junction nucleotides: 11. The CDR3 is made up of 17 amino acids. The germline V gene has CDR1 LGHNA and CDR2 YNFKEQ. The CDR3 reads CASSLRLAGTRSYEQYF. CDR3 bases read: TGTGCCAGCAGCCTCCGACTAGCGGGGACTCGAAGCTACGAG.

In its sample, this clone was seen a few times. Read sequence stops 3 residues before the CDR3 end, and the germline J gene provides the missing end. The V call is TRBV19, the J call TRBJ2-7; perhaps TRBD1 as D (6 bases). The CDR3 totals 13 residues. The V end lost 9 bases, the J end lost 3 bases, and 15 bases lay between the germline ends. Germline V CDR1 and CDR2: LNHDA, SQIVND (reference sequence). The covered CDR3 bases are TGTGCCAGCCGTCAACAGGGTGTCTACGAG. Protein product: CASRQQGVYE. The CDR3 as a whole reads CASRQQGVYEQYF.

This clone was detected only a few times. CDR3 region: CSARDNTYEQYF. The DNA read from the CDR3 is TGCAGTGCCAGGGACAACACCTACGAG. This chain uses TRBV20-1 with TRBJ2-7, with a weak D call TRBD1 (6 bases). The read gets to within 3 residues of the CDR3 end, and the germline J gene fills in the rest. The CDR3 has 12 amino acids. The germline V gene has CDR1 DFQATT and CDR2 SNEGSKA (reference sequence). Trimming took 6 bases from V and 2 from J, leaving 11 bases between them.

In regard to this clone: Read coverage stops 3 residues before the CDR3 terminus; the germline J gene supplies the remainder. The chain recombines TRBV7-2 with TRBJ1-5; D gene ambiguous. There are 13 residues in the CDR3. The V end lost 5 bases, the J end lost 3 bases, and 8 bases lay between the germline ends. Germline V CDR1 and CDR2: SGHTA, FQGNSA. The part of the CDR3 DNA that was read is TGTGCCAGCAGCCTGCGGGTCAATCAGCCC. This encodes CASSLRVNQP. In full, the CDR3 is CASSLRVNQPQHF. The variable domain in full, completed from reference TRBV7-2 and TRBJ1-5, reads GAGVSQSPSNKVTEKGKDVELRCDPISGHTALYWYRQSLGQGLEFLIYFQGNSAPDKSGLPSDRFSAERTGGSVSTLTIQRTQQEDSAVYLCASSLRVNQPQHFGDGTRLSIL.

This clone was detected many times. Sequencing ends 3 residues short of the CDR3 end; the germline J gene provides the rest. This rearrangement joins TRBV7-3 to TRBJ2-3; 7 bases map to TRBD1. This CDR3 has 15 residues. The V segment lost 6 bases and the J segment 2 bases; nucleotides outside the gene matches: 8. In germline, CDR1 is SGHTA, CDR2 FQGTGA. The CDR3 DNA, read in part, is TGTGCCAGCAGTACAGGGGTTGGGGCCACAGATACG. It yields the protein CASSTGVGATDT. The CDR3, in full, reads CASSTGVGATDTQYF.

Concerning this clone itself: Coverage ceases 3 residues before the CDR3 finishes, and the germline J gene fills in the end. The V call is TRBV20-1, the J call TRBJ1-2; D not resolved. Germline values: CDR1 DFQATT, CDR2 SNEGSKA (reference sequence). The V and J ends lost 0 bases and 1 base respectively, with 27 bases between them. The CDR3 extends over 20 amino acids. The sequenced CDR3 bases are TGCAGTGCTAGAGATGGTGGGCCGACTACTAACCCAACGTTTAACTATGGC. This codes for CSARDGGPTTNPTFNYG. The whole CDR3 sequence reads CSARDGGPTTNPTFNYGYTF.

This clone showed up many times. The read finishes 3 residues shy of the CDR3 end, and the germline J gene is used to complete it. This chain links TRBV5-5 with TRBJ2-3; perhaps TRBD2 as D (7 bases). Deletions cut 4 bases from V and 2 bases from J, with 14 bases between. CDR3 length: 15 residues. Germline V lookup: CDR1 SGHKS, CDR2 YYEKEE (reference sequence). The sequenced CDR3 bases are TGTGCCAGCAGCCGAGGGGGGGGCCTCACAGATACG. This codes for CASSRGGGLTDT. The whole CDR3 region reads CASSRGGGLTDTQYF.

The CDR3 loop is CAWTGRLKSPLHF. Partial CDR3 DNA: TGTGCCTGGACAGGGCGGTTGAAGTCACCC. The chain combines TRBV30 with TRBJ1-6; weak D call: TRBD1 (5 bases). The read stops 3 residues short of the end of the CDR3; the missing end is completed from the germline J gene. The CDR3 loop spans 13 amino acids. Trimming took off 4 bases at V and 10 bases at J, with 14 bases between the two ends. Germline assignment: CDR1 GTSNPN and CDR2 SVGIG (reference sequence).

This clone was counted a few times. The read terminates 3 residues ahead of where the CDR3 ends, so the germline J gene completes it. The gene calls are TRBV2 and TRBJ2-1; D ambiguous. This CDR3 region has 13 residues. Germline CDR1 reads SNHLY; CDR2 reads FYNNEI. V lost 0 bases to trimming and J lost 9 bases, with 9 bases between them. This CDR3 is CASSEATPPEQFF. CDR3 bases read: TGTGCCAGCAGTGAAGCTACTCCCCCTGAG.

This clone was observed many times. The observed sequence ends 3 residues before the CDR3 terminus, with the missing tail filled in from the germline J gene. V gene TRBV14 combines with J gene TRBJ2-1, with D possibly matching TRBD2 (6 bases). CDR1 SGHDN and CDR2 FVKESK come from the germline V gene. The CDR3 sequence is 15 residues long. V was cut by 1 base and J by 6 bases, with 13 bases left in between. The CDR3 loop reads CASSQAGVASNEQFF. CDR3 DNA (partial): TGTGCCAGCAGCCAAGCGGGGGTCGCCTCCAATGAG.

In this sample, this clone turned up many times. With the read ending 3 residues before the CDR3 end, the germline J gene is used to fill in that end. The J gene is TRBJ2-1, the V gene TRBV20-1; TRBD2 matches at 11 bases. V shed 6 bases and J 3 bases; nucleotides not matched to a gene: 4. Germline V gives CDR1 DFQATT, CDR2 SNEGSKA (reference sequence). CDR3 size: 14 residues. CDR3 loop: CSAQTSGGYNEQFF. The covered CDR3 bases are TGCAGTGCCCAAACTAGCGGGGGCTACAATGAG.

This clone came up many times. The CDR3 goes on 3 residues after the read ends, and that part is filled in from the germline J gene. The gene calls are TRBV30 and TRBJ2-5; 13 positions agree with TRBD2. CDR3 size: 16 residues. From germline, CDR1 is GTSNPN and CDR2 SVGIG (reference sequence). J was trimmed by 2 bases and V by 7 bases; bases with no gene match: 10. The chain's CDR3 is CAYKPGLAGAQETQYF. CDR3 bases read: TGTGCCTACAAACCAGGACTAGCGGGGGCTCAAGAGACC.

On this clone itself: The read halts 3 residues ahead of the CDR3 end, with the missing end drawn from the germline J gene. The chain carries TRBV18 and TRBJ2-5; possibly TRBD1 for D (6 bases). CDR1 KGHSH and CDR2 LQKENI come from the germline V gene. The V and J ends lost 2 bases and 4 bases respectively, with 17 bases between them. The CDR3 extends over 16 amino acids. The DNA read from the CDR3 is TGTGCCAGCTCACCAGAAACAGGGTCGGGGCGAGAGACC. Amino acid sequence: CASSPETGSGRET. The full CDR3 sequence reads CASSPETGSGRETQYF.

The table lists this clone with a few counts. Here the CDR3 reads CASSGGARETQYF. The sequenced CDR3 bases are TGTGCCAGTAGCGGGGGGGCCCGGGAGACC. This chain connects TRBV19 to TRBJ2-5, with TRBD2 identical over 8 bases. Coverage ceases 3 residues before the CDR3 finishes, and the germline J gene fills in the end. This CDR3 has 13 residues. The V gene end was trimmed by 6 bases and the J gene end by 5 bases; junction bases not matched to a gene: 5. CDR1 is LNHDA and CDR2 is SQIVND in the germline V gene (reference sequence).

This clone was picked up many times. Read coverage stops 3 residues before the CDR3 terminus; the germline J gene supplies the remainder. The chain employs TRBV13 and TRBJ1-2, with a possible D match to TRBD1 (6 bases). Germline V gene lookup returns CDR1 PRHDT and CDR2 FYEKMQ (reference sequence). The CDR3 runs 16 residues. V was shortened by 2 bases and J by 2 bases, with 15 bases between the two germline ends. CDR3 loop: CASSLRLTGENYGYTF. The sequenced CDR3 bases are TGTGCCAGCAGCTTAAGGTTGACAGGCGAAAACTATGGC.

For this clone: Coverage ceases 3 residues before the CDR3 finishes, and the germline J gene fills in the end. The chain has TRBV5-5 and TRBJ1-3, with D tentatively TRBD1 (5 bases). The CDR3 length is 15 residues. V lost 3 bases and J 7 bases, leaving 17 bases between the germline ends. Germline V gene sequence: CDR1 SGHKS, CDR2 YYEKEE (reference sequence). The sequenced part of the CDR3 DNA is TGTGCCAGCAGCTCGTCGGCGGGGCTGGGGAACACC. As protein: CASSSSAGLGNT. The full CDR3 protein is CASSSSAGLGNTIYF.

The table lists this clone with many counts. The read is 3 residues too short to cover the CDR3 end, so that end is filled in from the germline J gene. This chain links TRBV28 with TRBJ1-2, with D possibly TRBD1 on 6 matching bases. Trimming pared 7 bases from V and 6 bases from J, leaving 12 bases between. The CDR3 loop spans 12 amino acids. Germline values: CDR1 MDHEN, CDR2 SYDVKM. The CDR3 sequence is CASTPGAHGYTF. The covered CDR3 bases are TGTGCCAGCACCCCAGGGGCACATGGC.

This clone was picked up a small number of times. The read comes to an end 3 residues before the CDR3 does, leaving the germline J gene to fill in the end. V usage is TRBV2 and J usage is TRBJ1-2; maybe TRBD1 (6 bases). The CDR3 runs to 12 residues. The V and J ends lost 8 bases and 5 bases respectively, with 12 bases between them. The V gene's germline CDR1 is SNHLY and CDR2 FYNNEI. Here the CDR3 reads CASQGGGYGYTF. CDR3 DNA (partial): TGTGCCAGCCAAGGGGGGGGTTATGGC.